Below are 21 T cell receptor beta chains sequenced from a single sample in a study of glioma-infiltrating T cells after dendritic cell vaccination. Repertoires were generated with immunoSEQ multiplex PCR, while TCRdb's copy carries only in-frame clones and drops some. This table holds tens of thousands of clones, about 83% found once. This specimen was blood, taken before dendritic cell vaccination. Source of these receptors: a human donor with glioblastoma.

The chain is built from TRBV7-3 and TRBJ2-1; TRBD2 is a possible D gene (6 bases). This CDR3 spans 16 amino acids. V shed 2 bases and J shed 7 bases, with 18 bases lying between them. Germline V lookup: CDR1 SGHTA, CDR2 FQGTGA. The DNA of the CDR3 is TGTGCCAGCAGCTTACGGTCGGGAGAGCAACTAAATGAGCAGTTCTTC. Encoded protein: CASSLRSGEQLNEQFF. Based on the CDR3 plus reference TRBV7-3 and TRBJ2-1, the full variable domain is GAGVSQTPSNKVTEKGKYVELRCDPISGHTALYWYRQSLGQGPEFLIYFQGTGAADDSGLPNDRFFAVRPEGSVSTLKIQRTERGDSAVYLCASSLRSGEQLNEQFFGPGTRLTVL.

This chain connects TRBV6-5 to TRBJ2-3; 7 positions match TRBD2. V dropped 6 bases and J dropped 5; count of bases not matched to a gene: 11. The CDR3 is 15 amino acids. Germline values: CDR1 MNHEY, CDR2 SVGAGI. As DNA, the CDR3 is TGTGCCAGCAGCCTACTCGTGGGGGGGAAAGATACGCAGTATTTT. Its protein is CASSLLVGGKDTQYF.

The chain recombines TRBV6-4 with TRBJ1-1, with a tentative D call TRBD1 (5 bases). Trimming stripped 6 bases from V and 0 bases from J, with 11 bases between. From germline, CDR1 is MRHNA and CDR2 SNTAGT. This CDR3 is built from 14 residues. CDR3 in amino acids: CASRGGNMNTEAFF. The DNA of the CDR3 is TGTGCCAGCAGGGGGGGAAATATGAACACTGAAGCTTTCTTT.

The rearrangement joins TRBV7-9 to TRBJ2-5; tentative D call: TRBD1 (5 bases). The germline V and J ends were trimmed by 7 bases and 4 bases, with 22 bases remaining between them. The CDR3 spans 16 residues. Germline V gene lookup returns CDR1 SEHNR and CDR2 FQNEAQ (reference sequence). This CDR3 is CASTQTLGPLGETQYF. The CDR3 DNA is TGTGCCAGCACCCAAACCTTGGGGCCTCTGGGAGAGACCCAGTACTTC.

J is TRBJ1-1 and V is TRBV5-1; the match to TRBD1 covers 7 bases. This CDR3 contains 14 residues. Germline CDR1 is SGHRS and CDR2 is YFSETQ. J lost 6 bases, V lost 5 bases, and 10 bases had no gene match. DNA for the CDR3: TGCGCCAGCAGTTACGGACAGGCGGCGTCTGAAGCTTTCTTT. The encoded protein is CASSYGQAASEAFF.

V gene TRBV4-2 combines with J gene TRBJ2-5; D possibly corresponds to TRBD1 (5 bases). The J call is uncertain, as TRBJ2-7 better fits the DNA end. Germline CDR1 and CDR2: LGHNA and YNFKEQ. The CDR3 is made up of 14 amino acids. This CDR3 is CASSQGRVAHEQYF. CDR3 DNA sequence: TGTGCCAGCAGCCAAGGCAGGGTGGCCCACGAGCAGTACTTC.

V and J are TRBV2 and TRBJ1-3; D may be TRBD1 (5 bases). The CDR3 spans 14 residues. The germline gives CDR1 SNHLY, CDR2 FYNNEI. Trimming left V 6 bases short and J 0 bases short, with 9 bases between. CDR3 coding DNA: TGTGCCAGCAGGACAGATTTCTCTGGAAACACCATATATTTT. This translates into CASRTDFSGNTIYF. Complete variable domain (other parts from reference TRBV2 and TRBJ1-3): EPEVTQTPSHQVTQMGQEVILRCVPISNHLYFYWYRQILGQKVEFLVSFYNNEISEKSEIFDDQFSVERPDGSNFTLKIRSTKLEDSAMYFCASRTDFSGNTIYFGEGSWLTVV.

This rearrangement joins TRBV10-2 to TRBJ1-2; 8 positions agree with TRBD1. This CDR3 region has 14 residues. Germline V lookup: CDR1 WSHSY, CDR2 SAAADI. J lost 2 bases, V lost 6 bases, and 5 bases had no gene match. As DNA, the CDR3 is TGCGCCAGCAGCGGTAGACAGGGGAACTATGGCTACACCTTC. Translating it yields CASSGRQGNYGYTF.

The chain uses TRBV6-6 and TRBJ1-2; 10 nucleotides line up with TRBD1. CDR1 and CDR2 (germline): MNHNY, SVGAGI (reference sequence). Germline trimming cut 5 bases from V and 7 bases from J; bases unmatched to any gene: 10. The CDR3 loop spans 15 amino acids. CDR3 nucleotide sequence: TGTGCCAGCAGTATTCCGGGACAGGGGAGGTCTGGCTACACCTTC. Its translation is CASSIPGQGRSGYTF.

This clone was counted a single time. The rearrangement links TRBV9 to TRBJ1-3; D gene ambiguous. The V gene's germline CDR1 is SGDLS and CDR2 YYNGEE. The CDR3 loop spans 15 amino acids. V was pared by 0 bases and J by 2 bases, with 9 bases between. The CDR3 nucleotides read TGTGCCAGCAGCGTAGCTCCGATAGCTGGAAACACCATATATTTT. It is translated as CASSVAPIAGNTIYF.

As for this clone: Other DNA sequences from this sample encode an identical CDR3 as well. J is TRBJ1-5 and V is TRBV28; a weak D match, TRBD1 (5 bases). V lost 7 bases to trimming and J lost 11 bases, with 18 bases between them. The germline CDR1 and CDR2 sequences are MDHEN and SYDVKM. This CDR3 spans 13 amino acids. As DNA, the CDR3 is TGTGCCAGCATACTGGGGCAGGGTCGGGCCCAGCATTTT. This encodes CASILGQGRAQHF.

This clone was seen just once. This chain links TRBV7-6 with TRBJ1-5, with a weak D call TRBD1 (5 bases). Germline V gene data show CDR1 as SGHVS and CDR2 as FNYEAQ. The CDR3 extends over 16 amino acids. Between the trimmed V and J ends, which lost 5 bases and 2 bases, there was a span of 16 bases. CDR3 residues: CASSPGPGGGNQPQHF. CDR3 DNA sequence: TGTGCCAGCAGCCCGGGACCCGGCGGGGGCAATCAGCCCCAGCATTTT. Based on the CDR3 plus reference TRBV7-6 and TRBJ1-5, the full variable domain is GAGVSQSPRYKVTKRGQDVALRCDPISGHVSLYWYRQALGQGPEFLTYFNYEAQQDKSGLPNDRFSAERPEGSISTLTIQRTEQRDSAMYRCASSPGPGGGNQPQHFGDGTRLSIL.

This clone has only one observation. The rearrangement joins TRBV5-4 to TRBJ1-1, with unresolved D. Germline-derived CDR1 and CDR2 are SGHNT and YYREEE (reference sequence). The CDR3 sequence is 12 residues long. V was shortened by 4 bases and J by 7 bases, with 11 bases between the two germline ends. The CDR3: CASSEAGSEAFF. As DNA, the CDR3 is TGTGCCAGCAGCGAAGCTGGGAGTGAAGCTTTCTTT.

The V call is TRBV5-4, the J call TRBJ2-5; D may be TRBD2 (5 bases). Deletions cut 4 bases from V and 12 bases from J, with 28 bases between. The CDR3 contains 16 residues. Germline CDR1 is SGHNT and CDR2 is YYREEE (reference sequence). The CDR3 here is CASSRSRRDLFQIEYF. The CDR3 region has the DNA TGTGCCAGCAGCCGTTCTCGTCGGGATCTTTTCCAGATCGAGTACTTC.

V is TRBV18 and J is TRBJ2-7, with D possibly being TRBD2 (6 bases). Germline V gene data show CDR1 as KGHSH and CDR2 as LQKENI. V was clipped by 6 bases and J by 0 bases, with 15 bases between them. The CDR3 runs 15 residues. CDR3 sequence reads: CASSIGGVFSYEQYF. The CDR3 nucleotides read TGTGCCAGCTCCATAGGAGGGGTGTTCTCCTACGAGCAGTACTTC.

DNA of the CDR3: TGTGCCAGCAGCCACAGAAGTACAGGGAACACTGAAGCTTTCTTT. This sequence encodes CASSHRSTGNTEAFF. V gene TRBV6-5 combines with J gene TRBJ1-1; TRBD1 is a possible D gene (5 bases). The ends were cut back, 6 bases at V and 1 base at J, with 15 bases in the middle. Per the germline V gene, CDR1 is MNHEY and CDR2 is SVGAGI. The CDR3 runs 15 residues.

The J gene is TRBJ1-1, the V gene TRBV6-5, with 9 bases fitting TRBD1. The ends lost 5 bases at V and 5 bases at J; junction bases unmatched: 9. The CDR3 contains 15 residues. CDR1 is MNHEY and CDR2 is SVGAGI in the germline V gene. CDR3: CASSIGTGRHTEAFF. The CDR3 DNA is TGTGCCAGCAGTATAGGGACAGGGCGACATACTGAAGCTTTCTTT.

This clone came up a few times. The gene calls are TRBV18 and TRBJ2-5; D ambiguous. Germline values: CDR1 KGHSH, CDR2 LQKENI. CDR3 length: 13 amino acids. The V gene lost 3 bases and the J gene lost 7 bases, with 12 bases spanning the gap. The CDR3 loop reads CASSPESLRTQYF. Here the CDR3 DNA reads TGTGCCAGCTCACCGGAGAGTCTCCGGACCCAGTACTTC. The variable domain in full, with the rest retrieved from reference TRBV18 and TRBJ2-5, is NAGVMQNPRHLVRRRGQEARLRCSPMKGHSHVYWYRQLPEEGLKFMVYLQKENIIDESGMPKERFSAEFPKEGPSILRIQQVVRGDSAAYFCASSPESLRTQYFGPGTRLLVL.

The V call is TRBV2, the J call TRBJ2-5; TRBD2 is a possible D gene (5 bases). The CDR3 is 16 amino acids. V dropped 1 base and J dropped 4 bases, with 16 bases sitting between them. The germline V gene has CDR1 SNHLY and CDR2 FYNNEI. The CDR3 is CASSEGLQRVGETQYF. The CDR3 coding sequence is TGTGCCAGCAGTGAAGGGCTCCAGAGGGTAGGAGAGACCCAGTACTTC.

The chain combines TRBV5-6 with TRBJ1-5; 7 positions agree with TRBD1. CDR3 size: 17 residues. The germline gives CDR1 SGHDT, CDR2 YYEEEE. V dropped 4 bases and J dropped 4; count of bases not matched to a gene: 14. The CDR3 DNA reads as TGTGCCAGCAGCCCTCTCGGGACAGCACTAAAAAATCAGCCCCAGCATTTT. Translation gives CASSPLGTALKNQPQHF.

The chain uses TRBV18 and TRBJ2-5, with TRBD1 matching 8 bases. The CDR3 is made up of 14 amino acids. CDR1 and CDR2 from the germline V gene are KGHSH and LQKENI. Losses at the gene ends were 4 bases for V and 4 bases for J; bases not matched to a gene: 5. DNA of the CDR3: TGTGCCAGCTCACTCGAGACAGGGGCAGAGACCCAGTACTTC. It specifies CASSLETGAETQYF. The variable domain in full, with the rest retrieved from reference TRBV18 and TRBJ2-5, is NAGVMQNPRHLVRRRGQEARLRCSPMKGHSHVYWYRQLPEEGLKFMVYLQKENIIDESGMPKERFSAEFPKEGPSILRIQQVVRGDSAAYFCASSLETGAETQYFGPGTRLLVL.